This T cell receptor beta chain came from a study of patients and donors after allogeneic stem cell transplantation. TCRdb processed the RT-PCR reads anew with MiXCR; each CDR3 protein has one entry. The sample comprises some 200,000 distinct CDR3 sequences, 41% of which are singletons, and approximately 30% rests with the top ten. This clonotype has only a few counts. The CDR3 totals 15 residues. In germline, CDR1 is SGHTA, CDR2 FQGNSA. Trimming cost V 1 base and J 2 bases, with 11 bases left between them. The origin of this receptor is a human donor who was either an allogeneic HSCT recipient or a stem cell or donor lymphocyte infusion donor (not recorded which). It is not recorded whose cells these are; they may come from a transplant donor. The sequenced material came from blood, either unsorted or a sorted T cell fraction (not recorded which). The V call is TRBV7-2, the J call TRBJ2-5; D gene unclear. The CDR3 nucleotides read TGTGCCAGCAGCTTAGTGCTTGCAGCACAAGAGACCCAGTACTTC. As protein: CASSLVLAAQETQYF.